This T cell receptor (beta chain) was documented in a study of blood T cells in healthy people across ages (dated by TCRdb to between 2015 and 2017). Notes on the research overall: In model experiments, roughly one uniquely barcoded TCR beta cDNA molecule per two T cells was captured by template switching. Using deep sequencing normalized with unique cDNA molecular identifiers, the study measured how TCR beta repertoire diversity changes with age. The donors were split into four age groups: young (average 16 years), middle-aged (39), aged (roughly 68) and long-lived (roughly 86). Using the same blood draw, the study looked at two additional independent replicas of 1 million unique cDNA reads for two donors, one aged 18 to 30 and the other aged 80 or older.

Library preparation used 5' RACE. Sequencing took place on an Illumina HiSeq 2500. A second PCR of about 7 to 12 cycles was run with a J-beta primer mix and a sample-barcoded 5' primer. A template-switch 5' adaptor carrying 12 random nucleotides introduced a unique molecular identifier onto each TCR beta cDNA molecule. At least 2.5 million CDR3-containing paired-end reads were obtained from each sample. The Mint cDNA synthesis kit, primed by a TRBC-specific oligonucleotide, was used to synthesize first-strand cDNA from all RNA. Following uracil-DNA glycosylase treatment, a first 18-cycle PCR with universal primers M1SS and BC2_uni_R was performed on all cDNA. The original pipeline was this. For normalization, 1 million high-quality reads, each with a distinct molecular identifier, were randomly selected from each sample. Instead of being binned into consensus sequences, reads that shared molecular identifiers were thrown out. CDR3 identification, clonotype clustering and error correction used MiTCR with a Q25 quality threshold and the strictest error-elimination algorithm. A nonparametric unseen species model with Euler transformation was used to estimate a lower bound on total TCR beta diversity. TCRdb reprocessed the public reads (quality trimming at Q25 with fastp, clone calling with MiXCR) and kept in-frame beta chains. Merged by CDR3 protein, the rows form single entries marked with the most common genes and DNA. The V and J calls reflect TCRdb's pipeline rather than the authors' work. Across this sample there are hundreds of thousands of distinct CDR3 sequences, with around a quarter seen only once. The ten largest clonotypes hold 9.4% of the sample.

General findings and caveats noted by the study authors: Conclusive comparison of naive and antigen-experienced compartments was prevented by the profiling of bulk unsorted PBMCs. Donor CMV infection status was unknown, potentially confounding age-related changes in expanded clonotypes. As age increased, observed TCR beta diversity per million T cells dropped in a roughly linear way, and a significant reduction was already evident by age around 41. Estimates of total diversity based on one million sequenced T cells were regarded as lower bounds and as underestimates. There was a strong correlation between observed TCR beta diversity and the percentage of naive T cells measured by flow cytometry. Compared with the aged group, more naive CD4+ T cells, fewer expanded clones and increased TCR diversity were shown by the long-lived group, suggesting age selection.

This clonotype was detected a few times. Its recognized antigen is unknown. No base-level quality is on record; no much larger clone is a single base apart. The 35 to 40 donors, aged roughly 6 to 95 years, were systemically healthy Caucasian individuals from Russia. Around 9.8 milliliters of peripheral blood were collected from each donor into EDTA-treated Vacutainer tubes. Ficoll-Paque density-gradient centrifugation was used to isolate PBMCs, with at least 6.5 million obtained per sample. Trizol reagent was used to extract total RNA from the PBMCs, yielding at least 5.5 micrograms per sample. For every donor, an aliquot of PBMCs went through flow cytometry to measure the percentages of naive CD45RAhigh/CD27high T cells. The CDR3 runs 16 amino acids, cysteine and phenylalanine included. Just the 48-base CDR3 DNA is kept, in frame starting at base 1. Here V drops 1 base and J drops 7 bases, and the junction holds 7 bases not matched to any gene.

This same sample was also taken into another study, of T cells of mothers and their children. From the second report: Donors were nine systemically healthy Caucasian individuals: three mothers and their six children. cDNA synthesis used all of the extracted RNA, with roughly 1.5 ug of RNA in each 15 ul reaction. Sample barcodes and 2-4 random nucleotides were added via the M1S primer in the second PCR. Over 8 million TCR beta CDR3 reads were obtained for each mother, and 2.5 million to 3 million reads were obtained for each child. Thymic selection shapes the output of TCR recombination in a similar way in related and unrelated pairs, and inherited differences have a minor effect. Normalized repertoire overlap in related mother-child pairs was always slightly higher than in unrelated mother-child pairs, but the difference was never significant. No persistent microchimeric T cell clones were found, with a detection sensitivity of approximately 100 clones per million clonotypes. In the study, deep NGS was used to compare the TCR beta repertoires of mothers and children, and features distinguishing related mother-child pairs from unrelated individuals were sought. Mothers averaged roughly 40 +/- 4 years of age and children averaged approximately 11 +/- 4 years. Libraries were sequenced on Illumina HiSeq 2000 with 100+100 nt paired-end reads after adapter ligation with NEBNext reagents. To avoid cross-contamination, the mother libraries and the child libraries were prepared a month apart and sequenced in separate runs. Each donor had between about 450,000 and 2,100,000 distinct TCR beta clonotypes identified. Naive TCR beta clonotypes were estimated from low-frequency clonotypes matched to each donor's FACS-determined naive share, without sorting.

The TCR sequence derives from a boy aged 5-17 years in good health. Recombination joined TRBV12-3 or TRBV12-4 with TRBJ2-4, and 10 bases in between align with TRBD1. The sequenced sample was blood. The bases read TGTGCCAGCAGTTTAGGTTGGGACAGGGGCAGGAACATTCAGTACTTC. This is translated as CASSLGWDRGRNIQYF.